This T cell receptor (beta chain) was profiled in a study of vaccination effects on CD4 cells after COVID-19 (dated 2022 in TCRdb). At the level of the whole study: In the ViraFEST assay, PBMC were stimulated with viral peptide pools, and TCR sequencing was then used to find antigen-specific CD4+ T cell clonotypes based on their expansion. The full study included around ten COVID-19 convalescent patients and several SARS-CoV-2-naive healthy vaccine recipients. Some 2.2 million PBMC per well were cultured in IMDM with about 4.5% human AB serum, 9 to 10 IU/ml IL-2 and gentamicin, plus 10 ug/ml peptides. Each participant received two doses of an mRNA SARS-CoV-2 vaccine, either BNT162b2 or mRNA-1273. The study compared SARS-CoV-2 spike-specific CD4+ TCR repertoires before and after mRNA vaccination in COVID-19 convalescent patients and infection-naive vaccine recipients. The Oncomine TCR Beta short-read assay on an Illumina iSeq 100 was used to sequence cultures from other donors in the study.

Study-wide conclusions, independent of this receptor: Limitations of the study were the small number of convalescent patients and the absence of early post-infection timepoints. In healthy vaccine recipients, vaccine-induced clones were almost all SARS-CoV-2 mono-reactive, with only 1 of 255 being cross-reactive with common cold coronaviruses. Marked clonal contraction was observed in both infection-induced and vaccine-induced clones at late post-vaccination timepoints, consistent with waning T cell responses.

Worth noting for this clone: Its binding antigen is unknown. No much larger clone exists at a distance of one base, and base qualities are not known.

Libraries came from the immunoSEQ multiplex PCR assay. DNA from the cultured and isolated CD4+ T cells underwent TCR beta CDR3 sequencing. Per the authors' processing: Non-productive TCR sequences were removed, reads were trimmed to the CDR3 region, and CDR3s of at least 7 amino acids were retained. Antigen-specific clonotypes were identified using the MANAFEST web app by comparison of expansion in peptide wells against reference cultures. For clones to be considered positive, expansion at FDR<0.05 versus reference and all other wells, an odds ratio above 5, and a frequency above 0.1% in two replicate wells were required. Clonotypes significantly expanded in SARS-CoV-2 spike wells and in at least one common cold coronavirus spike condition were defined as cross-reactive. CDR3 similarity was assessed by Levenshtein distance with the stringdist R package, and unrooted trees were built with ape in R 3.6.1. The table was pulled from immuneACCESS by TCRdb, which kept in-frame rearrangements only. Such tables lose some clones; where checked, under half of the loss comes from unresolved V genes, and the rest has no known cause. V and J calls plus clone size are reproduced from that table; the DNA served to infer D and trimming. This sample is represented by under 40,000 clones; approximately 67% of them were singletons. The top ten hold 4.2% of the sample.

The cysteine opens and the phenylalanine closes a CDR3 of 16 amino acids. The DNA shown is the 48-base CDR3, in frame from base 1. Per the germline V gene (reference sequence), LGHDT is the CDR1 and YNNKEL is the CDR2. V has 4 bases trimmed and J has 1 base trimmed; junction bases matching no gene number 7. After around eleven days of culture, CD4+ T cells were isolated with the EasySep CD4+ T cell isolation kit. The absence of prior SARS-CoV-2 infection in healthy vaccine recipients was confirmed by negative nucleocapsid antibodies before and after vaccination. Half of the culture medium was replaced with fresh IL-2-containing medium on days 3 and 7. Unless noted otherwise, every peptide stimulation condition was cultured in triplicate wells. PBMC were separated from whole blood using Ficoll-Paque Plus gradient centrifugation and were then either cryopreserved at -140C or used fresh. The QIAamp micro DNA kit was used to extract genomic DNA from the cultured CD4+ T cells.

This TCR was recovered from a human donor who received a COVID-19 vaccine. This chain joins TRBV3-1 (or the pseudogene TRBV3-2) to TRBJ2-3, with 8 bases aligning to TRBD2. The source material was CD4+ T cells from PBMCs cultured without peptide, sampled before COVID-19 vaccination. The CDR3 is CASSRLAGMGTDTQYF. The sequenced DNA: TGTGCCAGCAGCCGGTTAGCGGGAATGGGCACAGATACGCAGTATTTT.